The T cell receptor (beta chain) described here comes from a study of cytomegalovirus exposure and HLA in healthy donors. General study results and limits: The study flagged some 170 TCR beta chains as cytomegalovirus-associated.

Details on this clone: The target antigen is unknown.

Sequenced by immunoSEQ multiplex PCR; TCRdb stores in-frame clones only, minus some. The repertoire consists of about 120,000 clones, with under 90% occurring once and the leading ten covering 2% to 2.5%. The donors formed part of the roughly 120-subject validation cohort, distinct from the approximately 630-subject first cohort. V trimming: 5 bases; J trimming: 7 bases; junction bases outside the gene matches: 9. From germline, CDR1 is SEHNR and CDR2 FQNEAQ (reference sequence). The CDR3 is made up of 15 amino acids. This TCR was sampled from a woman between 25 and 40 years old in good health and CMV-seronegative. The material sequenced was PBMCs. V and J are TRBV7-9 and TRBJ1-5; 9 nucleotides agree with TRBD1. The CDR3 reads CASSLTGTGSQPQHF. The CDR3 region has the DNA TGTGCCAGCAGCCTGACCGGGACAGGGAGCCAGCCCCAGCATTTT. Full variable domain (missing parts from reference TRBV7-9 and TRBJ1-5): DTGVSQNPRHKITKRGQNVTFRCDPISEHNRLYWYRQTLGQGPEFLTYFQNEAQLEKSRLLSDRFSAERPKGSFSTLEIQRTEQGDSAMYLCASSLTGTGSQPQHFGDGTRLSIL.